These T cell receptor beta chains were read from a single sample in a study of beta chain features in type 1 diabetes. The repertoire was sequenced with immunoSEQ multiplex PCR; TCRdb's copy has only in-frame clones and lacks some. Of some 370,000 clones listed, over 8.5% were seen once; the top ten hold approximately 0.6%. The material sequenced was central memory CD4+ T cells from blood. Every receptor here comes from a man aged 30 to 39 with type 1 diabetes. CDR3s include the opening cysteine and the closing phenylalanine or tryptophan. D genes are given only for firm matches. A clone size is listed for some rows: how often the clone was seen (once, few, many), or a class if it is expanded.

v_gene,j_gene,d_gene,abundance,CDR3nt,CDR3aa
TRBV5-1,TRBJ1-5,TRBD1,few,TGCGCCAGCAGCTCCGGACAGGGCCCCTCAGAGGCCCAGCATTTT,CASSSGQGPSEAQHF
TRBV28,TRBJ2-7,-,few,TGTGCCAGCAGTCTTAGGGACCCGACCTACGAGCAGTACTTC,CASSLRDPTYEQYF
TRBV7-8,TRBJ1-3,-,-,TGTGCCAGCAGCTTTACAGACTCTGGAAACACCATATATTTT,CASSFTDSGNTIYF
TRBV30,TRBJ1-5,-,few,TGTGCCTGGAGTCCGGGGTCCAATCAGCCCCAGCATTTT,CAWSPGSNQPQHF
TRBV14,TRBJ1-6,-,-,TGTGCCAGCAGCCAAGGTGTTCATTCACCCCTCCACTTT,CASSQGVHSPLHF
TRBV5-4,TRBJ2-7,-,once,TGTGCCAGCAGCGAGACGAGCTCCTACGAGCAGTACTTC,CASSETSSYEQYF
TRBV7-2,TRBJ2-7,TRBD2,-,TGTGCCAGCAGCCCCGGACTAGCGGGAGAGGTGTACTTC,CASSPGLAGEVYF
TRBV5-1,TRBJ2-5,TRBD2,few,TGCGCCAGCAGCGTGGGTAGCGGGAATAAAGAGACCCAGTACTTC,CASSVGSGNKETQYF
TRBV29-1,TRBJ2-7,-,-,TGCAGCGCCTGGAATCATGGGGAGCAGTACTTC,CSAWNHGEQYF
TRBV7-6,TRBJ2-3,-,-,TGTGCCAGCAGCAAGAGGGGGATAAGCTCGGGGGATACGCAGTATTTT,CASSKRGISSGDTQYF
TRBV5-8,TRBJ2-7,-,few,TGTGCCAGCAGCTTGACCTGGTACGAGCAGTACTTC,CASSLTWYEQYF
TRBV6-5,TRBJ1-1,-,few,TGTGCCAGCAGACCCCGGACAGACATGAACACTGAAGCTTTCTTT,CASRPRTDMNTEAFF
TRBV7-6,TRBJ2-3,-,few,TGTGCCAGCAGCTTAGGCAGAACAGATACGCAGTATTTT,CASSLGRTDTQYF